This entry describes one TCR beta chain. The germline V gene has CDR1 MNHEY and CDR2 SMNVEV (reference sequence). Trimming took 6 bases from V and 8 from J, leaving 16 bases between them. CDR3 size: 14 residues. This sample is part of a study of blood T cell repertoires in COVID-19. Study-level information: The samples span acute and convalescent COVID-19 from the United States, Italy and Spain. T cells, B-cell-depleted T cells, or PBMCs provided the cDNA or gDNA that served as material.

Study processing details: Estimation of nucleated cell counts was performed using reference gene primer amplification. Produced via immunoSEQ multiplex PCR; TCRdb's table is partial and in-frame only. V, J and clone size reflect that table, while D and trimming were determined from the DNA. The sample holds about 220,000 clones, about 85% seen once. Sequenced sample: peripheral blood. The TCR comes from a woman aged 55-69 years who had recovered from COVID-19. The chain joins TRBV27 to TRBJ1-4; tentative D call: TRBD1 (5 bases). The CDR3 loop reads CASRDGGSGEKLFF. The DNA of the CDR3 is TGTGCCAGCAGGGACGGGGGGAGTGGAGAAAAACTGTTTTTT.